This T cell receptor (beta chain) stems from a study of blood T cell repertoires in COVID-19. Study at large: Samples of COVID-19 (acute and convalescent) were obtained from the United States, Italy and Spain. Sources were T cells, B-cell-depleted T cells, or PBMCs; the material itself was cDNA or gDNA.

Per the original methods: Using reference gene primer amplification, nucleated cell counts were estimated. Profiled with immunoSEQ multiplex PCR; TCRdb holds only in-frame clones, not every one. The V and J calls and clone size are taken from that table; D and trimming were inferred from the DNA. The sample contains some 89,000 clones, over 70% of which appear only once. The germline V gene encodes CDR1 SNHLY and CDR2 FYNNEI. V gave up 6 bases and J gave up 0 bases, with 11 bases separating them. The CDR3 loop spans 15 amino acids. The sequenced sample consisted of peripheral blood. The receptor was isolated from a man in his 60s with acute or convalescent COVID-19. J is TRBJ2-2 and V is TRBV2; D possibly corresponds to TRBD1 (6 bases). The CDR3 DNA sequence: TGTGCCAGCAGACGGACAGAGACGAACACCGGGGAGCTGTTTTTT. Translated, it gives CASRRTETNTGELFF.